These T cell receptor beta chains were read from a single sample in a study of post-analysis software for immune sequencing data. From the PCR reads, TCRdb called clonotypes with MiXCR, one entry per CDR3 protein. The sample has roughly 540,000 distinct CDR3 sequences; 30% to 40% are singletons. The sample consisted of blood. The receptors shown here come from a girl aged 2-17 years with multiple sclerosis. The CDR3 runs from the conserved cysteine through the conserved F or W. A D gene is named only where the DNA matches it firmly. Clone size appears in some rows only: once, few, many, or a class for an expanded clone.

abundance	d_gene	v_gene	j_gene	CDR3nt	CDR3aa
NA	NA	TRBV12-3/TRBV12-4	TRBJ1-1	TGTGCCAGCAAGCACAACGAGGGCAGGAACACTGAAGCTTTCTTT	CASKHNEGRNTEAFF
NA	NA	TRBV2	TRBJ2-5	TGTGCCAGCAACAGGGCTTTAGAGACCCAGTACTTC	CASNRALETQYF
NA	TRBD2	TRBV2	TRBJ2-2	TGTGCCAGCAGAAAGGGACTAGGGACCGGGGAGCTGTTTTTT	CASRKGLGTGELFF
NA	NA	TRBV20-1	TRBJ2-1	TGCAGTGCTAGAGGACCCAGCAATAACTACAATGAGCAGTTCTTC	CSARGPSNNYNEQFF
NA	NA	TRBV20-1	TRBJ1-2	TGCAGTGCTAGTGTGGCGGACTATGGCTACACCTTC	CSASVADYGYTF
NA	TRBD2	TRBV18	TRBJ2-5	TGTGCCAGCTCACCAGGGGAACTAGCGCTGGGGACCCAGTACTTC	CASSPGELALGTQYF
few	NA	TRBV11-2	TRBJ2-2	TGTGCCAGCAGCAAGATCGCGAACACCGGGGAGCTGTTTTTT	CASSKIANTGELFF
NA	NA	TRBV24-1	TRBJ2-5	TGTGCCACCAGTGAAGGGAACCAAGAGACCCAGTACTTC	CATSEGNQETQYF
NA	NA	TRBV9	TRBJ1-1	TGTGCCAGCAGCGTAGCCAGGAACACTGAAGCTTTCTTT	CASSVARNTEAFF
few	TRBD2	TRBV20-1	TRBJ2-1	TGCAGTGCCGTTGGACTAGCGGTCTCCAATGAGCAGTTCTTC	CSAVGLAVSNEQFF
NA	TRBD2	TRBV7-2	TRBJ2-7	TGTGCCAGCAGCTTATCACTGGGAGGGACGGGGTACGAGCAGTACTTC	CASSLSLGGTGYEQYF
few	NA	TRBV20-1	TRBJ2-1	TGCAGTGCTAGATCCTATTTGAGGGGGAATGAGCAGTTCTTC	CSARSYLRGNEQFF
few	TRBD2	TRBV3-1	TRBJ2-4	TGTGCCAGCAGCCAACATGGGACTAGCGGAGCCAAAAACATTCAGTACTTC	CASSQHGTSGAKNIQYF
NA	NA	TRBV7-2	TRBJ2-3	TGTGCCAGCAGCTTATCCGGGCAGGAACTCGCAGATACGCAGTATTTT	CASSLSGQELADTQYF
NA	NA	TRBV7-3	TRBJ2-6	TGTGCCAGCAGCTTAATAGGCCCATCCCTCTCTGGGGCCAACGTCCTGACTTTC	CASSLIGPSLSGANVLTF
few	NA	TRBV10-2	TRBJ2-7	TGCGCCAGCAACCCTGAGCAGTACTTC	CASNPEQYF
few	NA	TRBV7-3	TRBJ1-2	TGTGCCAGCAGTCCTAGTCGGGACTATGGCTACACCTTC	CASSPSRDYGYTF
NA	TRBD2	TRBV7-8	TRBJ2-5	TGTGCCATCGGGACTAGCGGGGGGTACCAAGAGACCCAGTACTTC	CAIGTSGGYQETQYF